This note documents a single T cell receptor beta chain sequence. The data were taken from a study of control samples from healthy donors and cancer patients. V shed 2 bases and J shed 0 bases, with 10 bases lying between them. CDR3 length equals 15 residues. Per germline, CDR1 MNHEY and CDR2 SVGEGT. Profiled with immunoSEQ multiplex PCR; TCRdb holds only in-frame clones, not every one. Among fewer than 90,000 clones listed, approximately 84% were seen once. The chain joins TRBV6-2 or TRBV6-3 to TRBJ1-1; D gene ambiguous. Sample: blood. This TCR came from a man aged 45-65 years in good health. CDR3 residues: CASSYVGRMNTEAFF. CDR3 bases: TGTGCCAGCAGTTACGTCGGTAGGATGAACACTGAAGCTTTCTTT.